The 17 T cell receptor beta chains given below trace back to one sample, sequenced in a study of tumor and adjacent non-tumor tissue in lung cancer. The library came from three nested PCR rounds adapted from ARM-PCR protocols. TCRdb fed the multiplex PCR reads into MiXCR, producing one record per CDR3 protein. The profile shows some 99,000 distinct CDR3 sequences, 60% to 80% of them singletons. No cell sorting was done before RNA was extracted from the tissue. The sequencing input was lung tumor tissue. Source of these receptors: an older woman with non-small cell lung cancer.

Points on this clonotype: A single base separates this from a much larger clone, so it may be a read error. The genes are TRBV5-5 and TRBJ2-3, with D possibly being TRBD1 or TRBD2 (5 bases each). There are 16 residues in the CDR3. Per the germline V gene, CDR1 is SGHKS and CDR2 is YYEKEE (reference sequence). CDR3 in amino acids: CASSSPPRGPTDMQYF. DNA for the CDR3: TGTGCCAGCAGCTCCCCACCGAGGGGCCCCACAGATATGCAGTATTTT.

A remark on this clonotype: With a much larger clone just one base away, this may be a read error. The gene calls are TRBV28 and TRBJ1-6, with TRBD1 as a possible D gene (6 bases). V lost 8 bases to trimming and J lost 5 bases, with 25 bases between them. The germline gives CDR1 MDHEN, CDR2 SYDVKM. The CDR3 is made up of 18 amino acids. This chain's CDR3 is CASGSIEVRPGDNSPLHF. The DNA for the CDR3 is TGTGCCAGCGGTTCCATTGAAGTTCGGCCAGGGGATAATTCACCCCTCCACTTT.

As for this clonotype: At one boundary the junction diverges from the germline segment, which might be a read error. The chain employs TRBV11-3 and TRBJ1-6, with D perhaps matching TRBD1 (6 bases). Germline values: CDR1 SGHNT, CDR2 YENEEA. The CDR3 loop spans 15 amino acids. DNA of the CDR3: TGTGCCAGTAGATTAGAGGACAGATATAATTCAGCCCTCCACTTT. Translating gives CASRLEDRYNSALHF.

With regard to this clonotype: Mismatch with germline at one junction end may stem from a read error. The CDR3 is CASSQDIISGSRDTQYF. The CDR3 DNA follows: TGCGCCAGCAGCCAAGATATAATTTCCGGGAGCAGAGATACGCAGTATTTT. The chain carries TRBV4-1 and TRBJ2-3, with TRBD2 as a possible D gene (6 bases). This CDR3 region has 17 residues. From germline, CDR1 is MGHRA and CDR2 YSYEKL.

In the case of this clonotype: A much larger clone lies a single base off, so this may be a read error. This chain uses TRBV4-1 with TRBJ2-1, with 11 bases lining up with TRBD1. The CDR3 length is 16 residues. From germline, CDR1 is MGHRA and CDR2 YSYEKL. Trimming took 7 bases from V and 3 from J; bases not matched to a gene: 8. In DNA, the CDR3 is TGCGCCAGCATCCCGGAGGACAGGGGGCTCTACAATGAGCAGTTCTTC. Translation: CASIPEDRGLYNEQFF.

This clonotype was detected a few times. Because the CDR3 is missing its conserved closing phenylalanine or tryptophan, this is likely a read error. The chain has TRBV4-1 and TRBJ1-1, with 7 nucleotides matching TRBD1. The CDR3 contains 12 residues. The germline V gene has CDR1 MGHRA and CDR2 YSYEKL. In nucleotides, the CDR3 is TGCGCCCTAGGACAGGCGAACGCTGAAGCTTTCTCT. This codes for CALGQANAEAFS.

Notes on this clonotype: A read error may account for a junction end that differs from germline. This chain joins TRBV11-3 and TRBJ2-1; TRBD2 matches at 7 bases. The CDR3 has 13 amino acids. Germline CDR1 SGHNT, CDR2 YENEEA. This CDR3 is CASSLSGYIEQFF. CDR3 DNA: TGTGCCAGCAGCCTTAGCGGGTACATTGAGCAGTTCTTC.

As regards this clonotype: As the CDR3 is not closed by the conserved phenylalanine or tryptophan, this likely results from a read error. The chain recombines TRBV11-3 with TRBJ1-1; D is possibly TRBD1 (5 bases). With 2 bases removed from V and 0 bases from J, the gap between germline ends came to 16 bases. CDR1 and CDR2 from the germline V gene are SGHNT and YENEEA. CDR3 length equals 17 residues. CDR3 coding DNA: TGTGCCAGCAGCTTAATTGGGCCGGGACGGATGAACACTGAAGCTTTCTCT. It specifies CASSLIGPGRMNTEAFS.

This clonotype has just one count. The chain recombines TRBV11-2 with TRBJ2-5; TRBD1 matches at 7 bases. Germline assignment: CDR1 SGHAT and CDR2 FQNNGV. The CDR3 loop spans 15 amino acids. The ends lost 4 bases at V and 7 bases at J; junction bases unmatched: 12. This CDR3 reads CASSSTETGNGTQYF. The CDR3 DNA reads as TGTGCCAGCAGCTCGACAGAGACAGGGAACGGGACCCAGTACTTC.

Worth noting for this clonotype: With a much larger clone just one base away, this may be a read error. The CDR3 protein is CASSLTCRDYGYTF. CDR3 DNA sequence: TGTGCCAGCAGTTTAACATGTAGAGACTATGGCTACACCTTC. The chain recombines TRBV12-3 or TRBV12-4 with TRBJ1-2, with D unresolved. CDR3 size: 14 residues. Trimming removed 2 bases at V and 3 bases at J, with 10 bases between.

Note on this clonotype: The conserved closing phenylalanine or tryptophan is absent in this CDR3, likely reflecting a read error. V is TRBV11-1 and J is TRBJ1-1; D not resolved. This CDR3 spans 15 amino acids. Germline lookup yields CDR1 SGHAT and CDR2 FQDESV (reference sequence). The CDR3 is CASSFDSGRGTKAFL. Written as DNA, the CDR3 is TGTGCCAGCAGCTTTGATTCGGGGAGAGGCACTAAAGCTTTCCTT.

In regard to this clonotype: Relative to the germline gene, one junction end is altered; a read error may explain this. CDR3 sequence: CACSPTSGVYEQYF. CDR3 sequence (DNA): TGTGCCTGCAGTCCCACTAGCGGGGTTTACGAGCAGTACTTC. The rearrangement uses TRBV11-2 and TRBJ2-7; TRBD2 matches 10 bases. The length of the CDR3 is 14 residues. Germline V gene data show CDR1 as SGHAT and CDR2 as FQNNGV.

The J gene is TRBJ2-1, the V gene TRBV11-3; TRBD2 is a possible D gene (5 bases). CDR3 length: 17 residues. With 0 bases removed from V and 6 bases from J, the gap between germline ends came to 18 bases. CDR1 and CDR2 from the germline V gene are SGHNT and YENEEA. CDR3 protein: CASSLELTLGSRNEQFF. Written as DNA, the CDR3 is TGTGCCAGCAGCTTAGAGTTGACTCTAGGGAGCCGCAATGAGCAGTTCTTC.

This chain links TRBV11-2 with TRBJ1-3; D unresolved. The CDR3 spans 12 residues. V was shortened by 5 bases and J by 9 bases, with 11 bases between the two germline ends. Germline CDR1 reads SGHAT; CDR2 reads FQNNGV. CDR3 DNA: TGTGCCAGCAGCACCACCGGTAGCACCATATATTTT. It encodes CASSTTGSTIYF.

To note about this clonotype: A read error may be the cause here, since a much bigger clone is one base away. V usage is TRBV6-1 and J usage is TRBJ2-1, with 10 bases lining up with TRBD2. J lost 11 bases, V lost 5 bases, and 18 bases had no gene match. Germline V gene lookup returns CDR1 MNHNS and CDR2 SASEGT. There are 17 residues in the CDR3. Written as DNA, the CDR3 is TGTGCCAGCAGTCGGTGGCCTAGCGGGGGTGGCGGGGGTAAGCAGTTCTTC. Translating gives CASSRWPSGGGGGKQFF.

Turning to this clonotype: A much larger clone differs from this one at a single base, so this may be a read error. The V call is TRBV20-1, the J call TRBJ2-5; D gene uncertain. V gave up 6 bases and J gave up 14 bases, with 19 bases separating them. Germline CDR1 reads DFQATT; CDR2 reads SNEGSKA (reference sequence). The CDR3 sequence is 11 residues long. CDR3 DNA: TGCAGTGCCGGCTTCGGAGACCGAAGCTACTTC. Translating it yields CSAGFGDRSYF.

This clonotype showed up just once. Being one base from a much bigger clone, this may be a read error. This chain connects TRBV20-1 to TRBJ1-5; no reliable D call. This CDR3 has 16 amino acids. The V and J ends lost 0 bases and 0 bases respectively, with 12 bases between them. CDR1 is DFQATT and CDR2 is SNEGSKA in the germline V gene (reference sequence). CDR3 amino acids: CSARDGRQNSNQPQHF. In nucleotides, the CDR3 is TGCAGTGCTAGAGATGGGCGGCAGAATAGCAATCAGCCCCAGCATTTT.